This T cell receptor beta chain is drawn from a study of beta chain features in type 1 diabetes. Study-level findings and limits: The analysis here could not establish whether HLA type shapes TCRB rearrangement. Highly expressing activated T cells could be over-counted with a cDNA template. The similarity of naive, central memory and Treg TCRB repertoires appeared greater among patients than among healthy donors.

Points on this clone: Its target is not known.

The investigators reverse transcribed all of the isolated RNA, so they sequenced expressed TCRB transcripts. The protocol was immunoSEQ multiplex PCR, while the TCRdb copy is restricted to in-frame clones and leaves out a portion. Among 850,000 to 900,000 clones, roughly a sixth were seen once, and the ten largest hold 0.02% to 0.03%. Between the trimmed V and J ends, which lost 5 bases and 3 bases, there was a span of 16 bases. Per the germline V gene, CDR1 is MNHEY and CDR2 is SVGAGI. This CDR3 has 15 residues. The TCR was taken from a woman between 18 and 30 years old in good health. The specimen was naive CD4+ T cells from blood. This sequence joins TRBV6-5 and TRBJ2-5; TRBD2 might be the D (6 bases). The CDR3 reads CASSPSGLNKETQYF. DNA of the CDR3: TGTGCCAGCAGTCCCTCGGGACTGAATAAAGAGACCCAGTACTTC.